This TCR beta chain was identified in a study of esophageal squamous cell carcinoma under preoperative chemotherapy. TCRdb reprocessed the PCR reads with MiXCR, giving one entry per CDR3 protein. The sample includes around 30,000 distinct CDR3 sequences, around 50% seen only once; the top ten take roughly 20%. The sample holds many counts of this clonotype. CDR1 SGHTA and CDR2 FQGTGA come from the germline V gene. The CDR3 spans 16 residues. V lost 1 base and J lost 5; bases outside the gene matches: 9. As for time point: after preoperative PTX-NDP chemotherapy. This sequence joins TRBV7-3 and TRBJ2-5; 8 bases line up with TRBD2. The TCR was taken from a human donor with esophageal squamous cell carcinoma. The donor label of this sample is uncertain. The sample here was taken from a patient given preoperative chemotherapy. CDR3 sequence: CASSLSGGQSVETQYF. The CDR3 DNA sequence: TGTGCCAGCAGCTTAAGCGGGGGGCAGTCTGTGGAGACCCAGTACTTC.